This T cell receptor beta chain comes out of a study of OX40 agonist ivuxolimab in advanced cancers. Using immunoSEQ multiplex PCR, the repertoire was profiled, and TCRdb retains in-frame clones only, with some absent. The repertoire holds 91,000 or so clones, with 80% to 90% as singletons. V lost 3 bases and J lost 4, with 10 bases in between. CDR3 size: 14 residues. Germline V CDR1 and CDR2: SGHAT, FQNNGV. The sequences come from CD4+ or CD8+ T cells sorted from blood, collected in a trial of the OX40 agonist ivuxolimab. This chain links TRBV11-2 with TRBJ2-1; D not resolved. This TCR was sampled from an adult with an advanced solid tumor such as melanoma, head and neck, liver or kidney cancer. For the CDR3, the DNA is TGTGCCAGCAGCTTTGGGGTCGGGTACAATGAGCAGTTCTTC. It specifies CASSFGVGYNEQFF.